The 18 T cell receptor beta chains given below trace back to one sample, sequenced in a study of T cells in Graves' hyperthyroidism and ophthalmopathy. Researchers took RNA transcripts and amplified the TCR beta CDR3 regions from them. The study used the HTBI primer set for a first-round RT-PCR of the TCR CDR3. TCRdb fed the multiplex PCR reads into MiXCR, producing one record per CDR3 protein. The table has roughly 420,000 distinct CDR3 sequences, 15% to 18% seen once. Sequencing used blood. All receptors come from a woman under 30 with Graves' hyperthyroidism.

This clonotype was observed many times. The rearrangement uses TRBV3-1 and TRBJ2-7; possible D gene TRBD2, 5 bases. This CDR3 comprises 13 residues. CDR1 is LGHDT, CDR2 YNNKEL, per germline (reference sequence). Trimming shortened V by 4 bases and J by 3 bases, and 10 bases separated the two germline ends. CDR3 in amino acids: CASSPRTGYEQYF. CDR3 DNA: TGTGCCAGCAGCCCCCGGACTGGCTACGAGCAGTACTTC.

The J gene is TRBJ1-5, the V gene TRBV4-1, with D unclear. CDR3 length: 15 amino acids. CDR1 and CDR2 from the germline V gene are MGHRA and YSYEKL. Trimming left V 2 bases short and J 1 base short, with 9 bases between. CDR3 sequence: CASSQIQTSNQPQHF. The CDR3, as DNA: TGCGCCAGCAGCCAAATACAGACGAGCAATCAGCCCCAGCATTTT.

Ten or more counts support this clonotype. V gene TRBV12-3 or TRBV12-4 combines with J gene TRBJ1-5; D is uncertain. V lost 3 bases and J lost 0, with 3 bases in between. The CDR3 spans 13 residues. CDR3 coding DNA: TGTGCCAGCAGTTTGTATAGCAATCAGCCCCAGCATTTT. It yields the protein CASSLYSNQPQHF.

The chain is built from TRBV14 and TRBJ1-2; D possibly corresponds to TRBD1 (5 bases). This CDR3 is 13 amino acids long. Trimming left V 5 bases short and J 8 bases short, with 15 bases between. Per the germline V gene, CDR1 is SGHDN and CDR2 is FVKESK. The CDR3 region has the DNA TGTGCCAGCAGCGACACCGGGACCAGCGGCTACACCTTC. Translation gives CASSDTGTSGYTF.

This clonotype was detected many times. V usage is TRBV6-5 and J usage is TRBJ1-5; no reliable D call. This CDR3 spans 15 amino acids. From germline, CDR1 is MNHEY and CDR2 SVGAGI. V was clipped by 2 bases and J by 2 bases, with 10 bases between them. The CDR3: CASSYEGFGNQPQHF. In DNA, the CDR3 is TGTGCCAGCAGTTACGAAGGGTTCGGCAATCAGCCCCAGCATTTT.

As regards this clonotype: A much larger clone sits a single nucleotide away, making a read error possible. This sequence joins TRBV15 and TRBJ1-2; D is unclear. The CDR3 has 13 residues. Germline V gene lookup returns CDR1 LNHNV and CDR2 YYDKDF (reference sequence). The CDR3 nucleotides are TGTGTCACCAGCAGAGATGGCGGCTATGGCTACACCTTC. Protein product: CVTSRDGGYGYTF.

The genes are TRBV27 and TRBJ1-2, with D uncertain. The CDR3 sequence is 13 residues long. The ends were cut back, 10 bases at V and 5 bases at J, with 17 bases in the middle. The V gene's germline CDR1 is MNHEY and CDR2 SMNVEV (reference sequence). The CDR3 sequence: CATPGGACYGYTF. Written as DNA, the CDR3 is TGTGCCACCCCGGGAGGAGCCTGTTATGGCTACACCTTC.

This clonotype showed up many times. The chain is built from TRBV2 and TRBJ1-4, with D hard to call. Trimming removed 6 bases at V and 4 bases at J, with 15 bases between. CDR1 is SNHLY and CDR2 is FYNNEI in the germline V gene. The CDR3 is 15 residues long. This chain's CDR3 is CASRVAAGYNEKLFF. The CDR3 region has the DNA TGTGCCAGCAGAGTGGCGGCAGGTTATAATGAAAAACTGTTTTTT.

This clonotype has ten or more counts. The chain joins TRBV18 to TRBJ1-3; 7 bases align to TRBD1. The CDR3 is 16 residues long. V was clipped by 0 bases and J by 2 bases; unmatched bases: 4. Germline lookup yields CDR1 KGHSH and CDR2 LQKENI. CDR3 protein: CASSPPTGFAGNTIYF. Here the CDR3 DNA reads TGTGCCAGCTCACCACCGACAGGGTTTGCTGGAAACACCATATATTTT.

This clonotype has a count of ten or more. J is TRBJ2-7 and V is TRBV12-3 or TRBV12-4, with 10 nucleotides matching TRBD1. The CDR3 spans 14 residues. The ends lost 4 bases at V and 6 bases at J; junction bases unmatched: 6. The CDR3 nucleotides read TGTGCCAGCAGTTGGGGGACAGGGGAGGGCGAGCAGTACTTC. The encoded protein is CASSWGTGEGEQYF.

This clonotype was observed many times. CDR3 residues: CASSSGQEKPYTF. For the CDR3, the DNA is TGTGCCAGCTCATCCGGACAGGAAAAACCCTACACCTTC. The J gene is TRBJ1-2, the V gene TRBV18; the match to TRBD1 covers 7 bases. V shed 5 bases, J shed 10 bases, and the junction held 10 bases outside the gene matches. Germline V lookup: CDR1 KGHSH, CDR2 LQKENI. The CDR3 spans 13 residues.

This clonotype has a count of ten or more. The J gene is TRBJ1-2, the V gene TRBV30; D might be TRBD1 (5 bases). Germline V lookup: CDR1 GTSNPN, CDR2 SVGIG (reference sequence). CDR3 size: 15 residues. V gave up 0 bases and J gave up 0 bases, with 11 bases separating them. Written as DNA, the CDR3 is TGTGCCTGGAGTGTCGGTTCAGGGTCTAACTATGGCTACACCTTC. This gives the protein CAWSVGSGSNYGYTF.

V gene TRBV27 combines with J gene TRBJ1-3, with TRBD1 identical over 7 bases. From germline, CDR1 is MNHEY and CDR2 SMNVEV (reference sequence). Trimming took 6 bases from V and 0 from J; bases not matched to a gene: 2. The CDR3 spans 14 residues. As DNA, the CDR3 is TGTGCCAGCAGAGGGGACAGCTCTGGAAACACCATATATTTT. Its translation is CASRGDSSGNTIYF.

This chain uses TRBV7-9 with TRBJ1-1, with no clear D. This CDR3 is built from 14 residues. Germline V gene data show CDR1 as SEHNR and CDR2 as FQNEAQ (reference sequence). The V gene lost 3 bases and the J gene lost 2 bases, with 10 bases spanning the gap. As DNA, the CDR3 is TGTGCCAGCAGCTTTGTACAGAGCAACACTGAAGCTTTCTTT. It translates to CASSFVQSNTEAFF.

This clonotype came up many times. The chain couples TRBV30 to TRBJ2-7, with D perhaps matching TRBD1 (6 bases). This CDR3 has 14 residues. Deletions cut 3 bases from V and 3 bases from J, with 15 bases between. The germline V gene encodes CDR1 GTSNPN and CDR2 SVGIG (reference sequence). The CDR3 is CAWRDTGTIYEQYF. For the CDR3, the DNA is TGTGCCTGGAGGGACACCGGGACAATCTACGAGCAGTACTTC.

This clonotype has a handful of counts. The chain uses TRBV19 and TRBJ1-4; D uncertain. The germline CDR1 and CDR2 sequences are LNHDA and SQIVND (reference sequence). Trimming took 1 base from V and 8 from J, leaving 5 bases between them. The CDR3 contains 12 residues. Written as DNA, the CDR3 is TGTGCCAGTAGTATAGCCGGAGAAAAACTGTTTTTT. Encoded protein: CASSIAGEKLFF. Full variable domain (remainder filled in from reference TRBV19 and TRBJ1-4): DGGITQSPKYLFRKEGQNVTLSCEQNLNHDAMYWYRQDPGQGLRLIYYSQIVNDFQKGDIAEGYSVSREKKESFPLTVTSAQKNPTAFYLCASSIAGEKLFFGSGTQLSVL.

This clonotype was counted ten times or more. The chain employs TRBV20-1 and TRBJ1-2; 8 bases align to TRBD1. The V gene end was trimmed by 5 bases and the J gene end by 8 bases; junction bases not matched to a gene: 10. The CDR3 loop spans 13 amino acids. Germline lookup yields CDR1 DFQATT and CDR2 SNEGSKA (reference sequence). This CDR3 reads CSAPGQGAGGYTF. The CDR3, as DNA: TGCAGTGCTCCCGGGCAGGGGGCAGGGGGCTACACCTTC.

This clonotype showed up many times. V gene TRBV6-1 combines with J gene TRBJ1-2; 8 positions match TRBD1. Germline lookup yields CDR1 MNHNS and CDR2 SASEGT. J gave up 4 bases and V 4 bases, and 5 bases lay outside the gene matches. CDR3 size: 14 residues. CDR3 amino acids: CASSGTGQGYGYTF. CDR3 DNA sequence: TGTGCCAGCAGTGGGACAGGACAGGGCTATGGCTACACCTTC.